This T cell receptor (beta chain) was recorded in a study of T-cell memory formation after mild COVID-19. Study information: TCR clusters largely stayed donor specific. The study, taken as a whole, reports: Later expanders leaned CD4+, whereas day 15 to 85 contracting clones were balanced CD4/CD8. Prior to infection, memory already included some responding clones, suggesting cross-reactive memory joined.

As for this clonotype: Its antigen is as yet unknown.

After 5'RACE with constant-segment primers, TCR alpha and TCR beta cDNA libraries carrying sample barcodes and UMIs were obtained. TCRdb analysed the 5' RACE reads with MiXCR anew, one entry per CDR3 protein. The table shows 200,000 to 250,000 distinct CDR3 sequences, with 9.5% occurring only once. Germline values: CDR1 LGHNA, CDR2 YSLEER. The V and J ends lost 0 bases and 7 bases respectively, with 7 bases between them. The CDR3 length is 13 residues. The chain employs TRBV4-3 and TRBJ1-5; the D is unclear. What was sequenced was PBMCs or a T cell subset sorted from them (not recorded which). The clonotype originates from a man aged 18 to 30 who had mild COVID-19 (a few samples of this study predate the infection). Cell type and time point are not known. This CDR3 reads CASSQDRLQPQHF. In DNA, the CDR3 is TGCGCCAGCAGCCAAGATCGATTACAGCCCCAGCATTTT.